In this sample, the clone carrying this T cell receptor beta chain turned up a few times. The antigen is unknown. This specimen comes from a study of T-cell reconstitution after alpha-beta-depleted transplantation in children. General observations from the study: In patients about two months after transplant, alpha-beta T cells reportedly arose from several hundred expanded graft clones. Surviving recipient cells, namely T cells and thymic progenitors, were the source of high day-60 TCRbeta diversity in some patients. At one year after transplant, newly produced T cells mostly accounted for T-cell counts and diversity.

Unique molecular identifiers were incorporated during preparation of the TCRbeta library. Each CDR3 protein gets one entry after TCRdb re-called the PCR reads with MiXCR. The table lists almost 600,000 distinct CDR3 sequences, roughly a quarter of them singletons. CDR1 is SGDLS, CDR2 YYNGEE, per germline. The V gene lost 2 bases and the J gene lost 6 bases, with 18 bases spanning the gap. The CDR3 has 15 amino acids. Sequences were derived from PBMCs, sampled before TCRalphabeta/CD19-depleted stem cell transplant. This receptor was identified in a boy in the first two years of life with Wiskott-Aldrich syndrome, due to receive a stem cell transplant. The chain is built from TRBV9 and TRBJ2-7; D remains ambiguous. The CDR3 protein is CASSVDVVPIAEQYF. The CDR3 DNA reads TGTGCCAGCAGCGTCGACGTCGTCCCAATTGCCGAGCAGTACTTC. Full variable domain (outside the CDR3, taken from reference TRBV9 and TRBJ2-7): DSGVTQTPKHLITATGQRVTLRCSPRSGDLSVYWYQQSLDQGLQFLIQYYNGEERAKGNILERFSAQQFPDLHSELNLSSLELGDSALYFCASSVDVVPIAEQYFGPGTRLTVT.